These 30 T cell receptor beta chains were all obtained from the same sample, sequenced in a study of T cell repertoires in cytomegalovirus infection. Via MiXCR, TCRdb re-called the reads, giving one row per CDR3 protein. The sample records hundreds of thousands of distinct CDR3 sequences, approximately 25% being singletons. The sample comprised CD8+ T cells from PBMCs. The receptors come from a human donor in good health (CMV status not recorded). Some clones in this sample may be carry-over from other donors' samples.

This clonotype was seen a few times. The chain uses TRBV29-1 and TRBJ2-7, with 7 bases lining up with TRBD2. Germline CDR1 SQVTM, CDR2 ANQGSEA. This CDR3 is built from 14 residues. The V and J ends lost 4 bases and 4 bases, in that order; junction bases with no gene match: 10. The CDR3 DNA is TGCAGCGTTGCGGGGGGAGAGAAAGGTTACGAGCAGTACGTC. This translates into CSVAGGEKGYEQYV.

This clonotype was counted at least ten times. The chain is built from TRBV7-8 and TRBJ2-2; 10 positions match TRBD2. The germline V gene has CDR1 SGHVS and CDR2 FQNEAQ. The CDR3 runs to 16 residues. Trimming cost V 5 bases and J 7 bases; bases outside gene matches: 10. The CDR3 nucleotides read TGTGCCAGCAGCCCCGACGGTCCTAGCGGGGGCGGGGAGCTGTTTTTT. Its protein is CASSPDGPSGGGELFF.

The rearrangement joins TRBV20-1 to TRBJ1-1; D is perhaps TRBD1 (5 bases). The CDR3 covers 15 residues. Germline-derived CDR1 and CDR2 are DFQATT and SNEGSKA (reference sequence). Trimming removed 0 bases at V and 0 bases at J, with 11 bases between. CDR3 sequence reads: CSARETQVVNTEAFF. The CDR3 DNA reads TGCAGTGCTAGAGAAACACAGGTTGTGAACACTGAAGCTTTCTTT.

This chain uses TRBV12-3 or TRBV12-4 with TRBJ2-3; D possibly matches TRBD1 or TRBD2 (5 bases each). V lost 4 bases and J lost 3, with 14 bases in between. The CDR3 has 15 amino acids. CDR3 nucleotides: TGTGCCAGCAGTTCCCTCCGGGACCGTACAGATACGCAGTATTTT. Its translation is CASSSLRDRTDTQYF.

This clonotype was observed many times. CDR3: CASSPRPGLEQYF. The CDR3 DNA sequence: TGTGCCAGCAGCCCTCGCCCGGGGCTCGAGCAGTACTTC. The chain couples TRBV7-8 to TRBJ2-7; TRBD1 or TRBD2 may be the D gene (5 bases each). This CDR3 spans 13 amino acids. V was trimmed by 5 bases and J by 6 bases, leaving 14 bases between them. Per germline, CDR1 SGHVS and CDR2 FQNEAQ.

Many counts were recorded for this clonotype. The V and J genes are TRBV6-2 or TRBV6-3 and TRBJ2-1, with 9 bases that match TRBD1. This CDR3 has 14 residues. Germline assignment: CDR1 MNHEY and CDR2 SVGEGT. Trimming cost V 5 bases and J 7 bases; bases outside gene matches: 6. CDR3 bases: TGTGCCAGCAGTATGACCGGGACAGGGAATGAGCAGTTCTTC. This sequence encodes CASSMTGTGNEQFF.

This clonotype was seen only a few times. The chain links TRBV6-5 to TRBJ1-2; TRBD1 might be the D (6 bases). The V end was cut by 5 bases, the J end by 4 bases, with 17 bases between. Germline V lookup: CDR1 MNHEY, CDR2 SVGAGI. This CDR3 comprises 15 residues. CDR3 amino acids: CASSATGFGAYGYTF. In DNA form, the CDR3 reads TGTGCCAGCAGTGCAACAGGGTTCGGGGCCTATGGCTACACCTTC.

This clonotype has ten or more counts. The CDR3 DNA sequence: TGTGCCAGCGGTGGCTCACCCCTCCACTTT. As protein: CASGGSPLHF. This chain links TRBV2 with TRBJ1-6; no clear D gene. There are 10 residues in the CDR3. V lost 8 bases and J lost 10, with 6 bases in between. Per germline, CDR1 SNHLY and CDR2 FYNNEI.

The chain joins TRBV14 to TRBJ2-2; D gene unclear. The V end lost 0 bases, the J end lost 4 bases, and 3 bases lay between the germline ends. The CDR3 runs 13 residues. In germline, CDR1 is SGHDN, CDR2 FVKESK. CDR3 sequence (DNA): TGTGCCAGCAGCCAAGACATCACCGGGGAGCTGTTTTTT. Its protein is CASSQDITGELFF.

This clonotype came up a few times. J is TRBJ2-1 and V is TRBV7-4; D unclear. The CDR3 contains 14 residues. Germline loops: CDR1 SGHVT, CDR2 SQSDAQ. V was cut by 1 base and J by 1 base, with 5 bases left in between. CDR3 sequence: CASSLVQSYNEQFF. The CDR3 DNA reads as TGTGCCAGCAGCTTAGTTCAGTCCTACAATGAGCAGTTCTTC. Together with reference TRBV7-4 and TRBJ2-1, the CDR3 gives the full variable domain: GAGVSQSPRYKVAKRGRDVALRCDSISGHVTLYWYRQTLGQGSEVLTYSQSDAQRDKSGRPSGRFSAERPERSVSTLKIQRTEQGDSAVYLCASSLVQSYNEQFFGPGTRLTVL.

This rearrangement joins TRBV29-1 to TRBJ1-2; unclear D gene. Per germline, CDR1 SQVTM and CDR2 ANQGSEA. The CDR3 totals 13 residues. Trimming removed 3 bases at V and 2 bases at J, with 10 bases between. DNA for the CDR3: TGCAGCGTTGACGATCCGGCCAACTATGGCTACACCTTC. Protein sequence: CSVDDPANYGYTF.

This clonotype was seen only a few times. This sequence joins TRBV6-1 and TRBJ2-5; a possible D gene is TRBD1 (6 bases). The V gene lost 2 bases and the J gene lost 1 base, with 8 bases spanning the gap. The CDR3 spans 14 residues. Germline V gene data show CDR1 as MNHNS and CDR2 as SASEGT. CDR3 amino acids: CASSEWDTQETQYF. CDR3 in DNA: TGTGCCAGCAGTGAATGGGACACCCAAGAGACCCAGTACTTC.

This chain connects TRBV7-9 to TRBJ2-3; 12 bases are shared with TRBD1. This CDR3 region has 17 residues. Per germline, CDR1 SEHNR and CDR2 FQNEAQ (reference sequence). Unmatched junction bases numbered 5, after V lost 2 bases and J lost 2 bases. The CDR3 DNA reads TGTGCCAGCAGCTTATGGGACAGGGGGCTGGCCACAGATACGCAGTATTTT. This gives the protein CASSLWDRGLATDTQYF.

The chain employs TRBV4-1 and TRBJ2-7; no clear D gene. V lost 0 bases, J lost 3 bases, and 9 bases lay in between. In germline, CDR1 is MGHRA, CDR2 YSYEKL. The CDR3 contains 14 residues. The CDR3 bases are TGCGCCAGCAGCCAAGATGTACAATACTACGAGCAGTACTTC. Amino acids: CASSQDVQYYEQYF.

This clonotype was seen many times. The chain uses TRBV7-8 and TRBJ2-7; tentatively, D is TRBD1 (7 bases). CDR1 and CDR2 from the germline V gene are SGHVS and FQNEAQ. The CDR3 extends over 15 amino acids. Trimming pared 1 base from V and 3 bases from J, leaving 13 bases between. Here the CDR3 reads CASSLGQGGFYEQYF. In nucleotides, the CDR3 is TGTGCCAGCAGCTTAGGTCAGGGGGGATTCTACGAGCAGTACTTC. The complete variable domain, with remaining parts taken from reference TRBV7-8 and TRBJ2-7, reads GAGVSQSPRYKVAKRGQDVALRCDPISGHVSLFWYQQALGQGPEFLTYFQNEAQLDKSGLPSDRFFAERPEGSVSTLKIQRTQQEDSAVYLCASSLGQGGFYEQYFGPGTRLTVT.

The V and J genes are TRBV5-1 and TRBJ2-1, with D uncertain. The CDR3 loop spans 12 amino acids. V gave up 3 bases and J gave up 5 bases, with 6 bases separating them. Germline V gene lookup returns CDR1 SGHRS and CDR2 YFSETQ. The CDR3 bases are TGCGCCAGCAGCTGGGAAAACAATGAGCAGTTCTTC. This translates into CASSWENNEQFF.

In DNA, the CDR3 is TGTGCCAGCAGGCTCTGGGGGCCCCAAGAGACCCAGTACTTC. It encodes CASRLWGPQETQYF. The rearrangement links TRBV6-2 or TRBV6-3 to TRBJ2-5; the D gene is possibly TRBD1 (6 bases). With 6 bases removed from V and 1 base from J, the gap between germline ends came to 12 bases. This CDR3 comprises 14 residues. Germline CDR1 is MNHEY and CDR2 is SVGEGT.

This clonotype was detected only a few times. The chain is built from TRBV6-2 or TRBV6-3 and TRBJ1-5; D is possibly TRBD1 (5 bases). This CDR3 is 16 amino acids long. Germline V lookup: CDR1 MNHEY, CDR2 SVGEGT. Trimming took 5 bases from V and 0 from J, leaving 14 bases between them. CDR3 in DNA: TGTGCCAGCAGTCTCCAGGAGGGGTATAGCAATCAGCCCCAGCATTTT. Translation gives CASSLQEGYSNQPQHF.

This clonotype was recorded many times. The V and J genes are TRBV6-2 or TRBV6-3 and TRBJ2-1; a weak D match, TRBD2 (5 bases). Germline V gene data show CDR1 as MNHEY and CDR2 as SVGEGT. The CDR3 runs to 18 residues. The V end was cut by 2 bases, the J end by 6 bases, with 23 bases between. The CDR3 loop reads CASSYPAGRQRGGNEQFF. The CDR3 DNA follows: TGTGCCAGCAGTTACCCCGCCGGGCGACAACGCGGAGGCAATGAGCAGTTCTTC.

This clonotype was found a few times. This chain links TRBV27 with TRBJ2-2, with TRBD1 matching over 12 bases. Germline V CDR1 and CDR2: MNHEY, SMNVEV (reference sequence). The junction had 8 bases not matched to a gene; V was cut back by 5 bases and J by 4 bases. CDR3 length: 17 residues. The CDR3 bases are TGTGCCAGCAGTCATACAGGGACAGGGGGCTTCACCGGGGAGCTGTTTTTT. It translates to CASSHTGTGGFTGELFF.

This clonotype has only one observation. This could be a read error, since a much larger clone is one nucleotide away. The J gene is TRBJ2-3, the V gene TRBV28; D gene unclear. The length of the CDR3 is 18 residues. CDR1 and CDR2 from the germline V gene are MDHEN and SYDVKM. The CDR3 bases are TGTGCCAACAGTTTACCCACAGTCGGACCCTCGAGCACAGATACGCAGTATTTT. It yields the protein CANSLPTVGPSSTDTQYF.

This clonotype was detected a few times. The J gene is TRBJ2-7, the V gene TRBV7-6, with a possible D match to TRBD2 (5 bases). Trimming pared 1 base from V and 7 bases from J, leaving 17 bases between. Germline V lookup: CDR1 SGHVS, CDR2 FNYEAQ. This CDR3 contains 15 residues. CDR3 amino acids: CASSLGRVGEREQYF. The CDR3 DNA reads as TGTGCCAGCAGCTTAGGACGGGTCGGGGAAAGGGAGCAGTACTTC.

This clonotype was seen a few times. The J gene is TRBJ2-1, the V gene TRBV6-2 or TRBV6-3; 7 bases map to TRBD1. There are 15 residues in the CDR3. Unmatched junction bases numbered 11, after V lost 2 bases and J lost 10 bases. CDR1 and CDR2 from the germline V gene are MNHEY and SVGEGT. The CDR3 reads CASSYAGTVPREQFF. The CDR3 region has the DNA TGTGCCAGCAGTTACGCCGGGACAGTGCCGAGGGAGCAGTTCTTC.

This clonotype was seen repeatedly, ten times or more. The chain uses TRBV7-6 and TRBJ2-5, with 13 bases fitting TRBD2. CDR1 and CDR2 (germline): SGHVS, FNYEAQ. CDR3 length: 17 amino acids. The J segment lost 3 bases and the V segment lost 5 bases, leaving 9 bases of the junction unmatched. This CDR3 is CASSLGLAGRVEETQYF. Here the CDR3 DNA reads TGTGCCAGCAGCCTGGGACTAGCGGGGAGAGTGGAAGAGACCCAGTACTTC.

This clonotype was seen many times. The CDR3 loop is CASSLVGGGFYNEQFF. The CDR3 nucleotides read TGTGCCAGCAGCTTAGTTGGCGGGGGGTTCTACAATGAGCAGTTCTTC. The chain has TRBV7-2 and TRBJ2-1, with 8 bases that match TRBD2. Germline V gene lookup returns CDR1 SGHTA and CDR2 FQGNSA. V was pared by 1 base and J by 3 bases, with 5 bases of the junction left unmatched. The CDR3 runs 16 residues.

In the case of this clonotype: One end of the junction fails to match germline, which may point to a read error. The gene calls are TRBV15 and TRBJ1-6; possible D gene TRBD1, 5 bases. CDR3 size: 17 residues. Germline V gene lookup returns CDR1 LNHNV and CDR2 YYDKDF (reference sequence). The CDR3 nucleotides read TGTGCCACCAGCAGGCTGGGACGGAGCTCCTATAATTCACCCCTCCTCTTT. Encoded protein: CATSRLGRSSYNSPLLF.

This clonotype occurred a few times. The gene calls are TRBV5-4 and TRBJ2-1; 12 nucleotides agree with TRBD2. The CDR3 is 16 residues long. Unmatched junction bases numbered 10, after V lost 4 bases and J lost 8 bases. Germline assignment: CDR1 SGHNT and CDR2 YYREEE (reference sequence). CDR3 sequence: CASSQRTSGDLYEQFF. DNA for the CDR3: TGTGCCAGCAGCCAACGGACTAGCGGGGACCTTTATGAGCAGTTCTTC.

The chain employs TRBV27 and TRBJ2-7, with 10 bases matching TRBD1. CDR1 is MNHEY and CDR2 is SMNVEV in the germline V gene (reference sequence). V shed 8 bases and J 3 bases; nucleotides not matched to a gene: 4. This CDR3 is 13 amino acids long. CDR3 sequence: CASGQGDRYEQYF. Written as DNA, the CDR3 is TGTGCCAGCGGACAGGGGGATCGCTACGAGCAGTACTTC.

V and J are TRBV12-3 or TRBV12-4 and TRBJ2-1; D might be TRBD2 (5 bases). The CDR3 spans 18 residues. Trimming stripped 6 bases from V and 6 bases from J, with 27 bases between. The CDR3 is CASSRHPYGSEEGNEQFF. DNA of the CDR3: TGTGCCAGCAGCCGGCACCCCTATGGGTCCGAAGAGGGCAATGAGCAGTTCTTC.

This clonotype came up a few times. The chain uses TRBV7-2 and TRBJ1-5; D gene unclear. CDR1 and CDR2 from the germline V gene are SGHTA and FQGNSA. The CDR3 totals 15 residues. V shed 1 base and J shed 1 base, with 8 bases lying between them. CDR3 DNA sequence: TGTGCCAGCAGCTTAGGGTGGTACAGCAATCAGCCCCAGCATTTT. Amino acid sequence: CASSLGWYSNQPQHF.